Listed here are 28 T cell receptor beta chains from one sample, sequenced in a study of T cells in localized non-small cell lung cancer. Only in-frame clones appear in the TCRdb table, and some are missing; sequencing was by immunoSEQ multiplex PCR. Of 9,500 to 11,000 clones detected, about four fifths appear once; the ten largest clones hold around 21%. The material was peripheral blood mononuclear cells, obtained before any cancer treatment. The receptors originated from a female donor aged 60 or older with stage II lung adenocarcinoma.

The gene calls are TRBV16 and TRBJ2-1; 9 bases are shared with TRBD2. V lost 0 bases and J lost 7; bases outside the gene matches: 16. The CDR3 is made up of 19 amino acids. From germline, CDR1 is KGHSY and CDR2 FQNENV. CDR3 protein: CASSQSLASGTSSRNEQFF. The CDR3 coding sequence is TGTGCCAGCAGCCAATCGTTGGCTAGCGGGACCTCCTCCCGGAATGAGCAGTTCTTC.

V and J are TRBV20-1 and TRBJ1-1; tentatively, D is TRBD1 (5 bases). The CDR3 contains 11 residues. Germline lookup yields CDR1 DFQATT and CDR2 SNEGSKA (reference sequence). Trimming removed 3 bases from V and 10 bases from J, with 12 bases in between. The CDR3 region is CSASQGKGAFF. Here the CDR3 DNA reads TGCAGTGCTAGCCAGGGTAAGGGAGCTTTCTTT.

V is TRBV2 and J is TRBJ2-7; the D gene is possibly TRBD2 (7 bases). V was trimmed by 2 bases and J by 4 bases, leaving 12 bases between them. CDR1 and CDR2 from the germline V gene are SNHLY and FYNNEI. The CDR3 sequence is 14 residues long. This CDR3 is CASSEQGRDYEQYF. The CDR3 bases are TGTGCCAGCAGTGAACAGGGGAGGGATTACGAGCAGTACTTC.

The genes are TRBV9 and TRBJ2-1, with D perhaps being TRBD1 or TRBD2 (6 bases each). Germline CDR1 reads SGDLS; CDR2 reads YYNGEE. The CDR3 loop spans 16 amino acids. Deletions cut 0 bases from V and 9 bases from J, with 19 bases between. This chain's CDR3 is CASSVVPGGGSGEQFF. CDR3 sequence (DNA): TGTGCCAGCAGCGTAGTCCCCGGGGGCGGGTCGGGTGAGCAGTTCTTC.

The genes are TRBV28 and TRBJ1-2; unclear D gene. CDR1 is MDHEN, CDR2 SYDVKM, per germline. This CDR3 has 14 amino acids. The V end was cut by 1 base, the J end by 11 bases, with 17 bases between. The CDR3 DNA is TGTGCCAGCAGTTTATCTGGGGATGAACTGTGGTACACCTTC. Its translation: CASSLSGDELWYTF.

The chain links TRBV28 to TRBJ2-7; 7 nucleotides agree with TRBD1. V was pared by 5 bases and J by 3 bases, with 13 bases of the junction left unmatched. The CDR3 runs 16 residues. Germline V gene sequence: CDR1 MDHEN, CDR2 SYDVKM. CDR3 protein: CASSLLAYRGDYEQYF. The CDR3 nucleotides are TGTGCCAGCAGTCTCTTGGCTTACAGGGGAGACTACGAGCAGTACTTC.

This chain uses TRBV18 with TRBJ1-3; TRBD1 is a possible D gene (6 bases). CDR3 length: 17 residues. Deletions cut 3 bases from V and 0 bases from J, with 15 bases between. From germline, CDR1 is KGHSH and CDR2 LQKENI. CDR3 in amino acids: CASSPYVGGPSGNTIYF. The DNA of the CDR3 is TGTGCCAGCTCACCTTACGTCGGGGGCCCCTCTGGAAACACCATATATTTT.

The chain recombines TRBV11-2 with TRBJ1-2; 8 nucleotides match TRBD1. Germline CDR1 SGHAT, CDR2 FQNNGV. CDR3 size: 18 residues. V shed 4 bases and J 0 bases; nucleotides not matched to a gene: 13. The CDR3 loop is CASSSLRDRRLTNYGYTF. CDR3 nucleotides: TGTGCCAGCAGCTCGCTCCGGGACAGGAGACTGACTAACTATGGCTACACCTTC. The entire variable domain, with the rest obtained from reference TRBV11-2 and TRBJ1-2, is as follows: EAGVAQSPRYKIIEKRQSVAFWCNPISGHATLYWYQQILGQGPKLLIQFQNNGVVDDSQLPKDRFSAERLKGVDSTLKIQPAKLEDSAVYLCASSSLRDRRLTNYGYTFGSGTRLTVV.

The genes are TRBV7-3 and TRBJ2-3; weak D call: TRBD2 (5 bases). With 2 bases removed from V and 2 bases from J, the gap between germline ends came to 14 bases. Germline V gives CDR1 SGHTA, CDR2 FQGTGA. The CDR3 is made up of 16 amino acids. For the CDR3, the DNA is TGTGCCAGCAGCTTAGGACTTAACTCCTTCACAGATACGCAGTATTTT. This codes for CASSLGLNSFTDTQYF.

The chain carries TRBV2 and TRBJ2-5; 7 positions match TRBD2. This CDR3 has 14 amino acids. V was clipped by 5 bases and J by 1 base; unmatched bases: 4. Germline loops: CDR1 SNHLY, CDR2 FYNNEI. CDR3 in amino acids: CASSIAGTQETQYF. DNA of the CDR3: TGTGCCAGCAGTATAGCGGGCACCCAAGAGACCCAGTACTTC.

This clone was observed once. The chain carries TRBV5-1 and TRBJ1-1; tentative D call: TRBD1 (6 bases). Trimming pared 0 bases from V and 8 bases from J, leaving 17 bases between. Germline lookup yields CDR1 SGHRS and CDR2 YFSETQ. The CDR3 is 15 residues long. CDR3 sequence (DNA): TGCGCCAGCAGCTTGGCCCTGGCGGGGGCGGGGGAAGCTTTCTTT. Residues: CASSLALAGAGEAFF.

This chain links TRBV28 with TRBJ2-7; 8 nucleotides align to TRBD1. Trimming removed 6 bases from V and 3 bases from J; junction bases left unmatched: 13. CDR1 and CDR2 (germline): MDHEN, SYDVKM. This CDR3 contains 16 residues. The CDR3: CASSSAFNRGNYEQYF. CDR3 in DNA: TGTGCCAGCAGCTCCGCCTTCAACAGGGGGAACTACGAGCAGTACTTC.

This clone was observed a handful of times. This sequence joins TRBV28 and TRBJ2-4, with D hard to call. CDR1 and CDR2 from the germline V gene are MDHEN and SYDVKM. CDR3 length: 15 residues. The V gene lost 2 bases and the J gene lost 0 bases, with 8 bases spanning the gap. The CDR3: CASSLPMGAKNIQYF. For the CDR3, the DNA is TGTGCCAGCAGTTTACCCATGGGAGCCAAAAACATTCAGTACTTC.

The CDR3 DNA sequence: TGTGCCAGCAGCCCCCTCGATACGCAGTATTTT. Residues: CASSPLDTQYF. The rearrangement uses TRBV7-2 and TRBJ2-3; no clear D. CDR3 size: 11 residues. The V gene lost 5 bases and the J gene lost 6 bases, with 6 bases spanning the gap. Germline V CDR1 and CDR2: SGHTA, FQGNSA.

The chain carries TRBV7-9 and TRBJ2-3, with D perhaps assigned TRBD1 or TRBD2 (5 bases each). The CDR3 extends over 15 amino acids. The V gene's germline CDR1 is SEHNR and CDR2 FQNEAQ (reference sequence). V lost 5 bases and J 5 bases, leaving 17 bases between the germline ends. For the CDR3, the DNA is TGTGCCAGCAGCCCAAAGCGGCAGGGTGAAGATACGCAGTATTTT. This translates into CASSPKRQGEDTQYF.

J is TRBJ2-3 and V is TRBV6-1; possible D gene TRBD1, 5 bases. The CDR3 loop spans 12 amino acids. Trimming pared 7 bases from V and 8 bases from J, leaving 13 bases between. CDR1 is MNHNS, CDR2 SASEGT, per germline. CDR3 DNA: TGTGCCAGCAAGATAGGGGAAGGTACGCAGTATTTT. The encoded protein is CASKIGEGTQYF.

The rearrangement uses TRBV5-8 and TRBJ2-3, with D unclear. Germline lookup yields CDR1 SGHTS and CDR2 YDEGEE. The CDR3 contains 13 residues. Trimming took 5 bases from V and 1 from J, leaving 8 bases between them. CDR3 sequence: CASRGRGTDTQYF. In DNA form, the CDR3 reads TGTGCCAGCAGGGGTCGGGGCACAGATACGCAGTATTTT.

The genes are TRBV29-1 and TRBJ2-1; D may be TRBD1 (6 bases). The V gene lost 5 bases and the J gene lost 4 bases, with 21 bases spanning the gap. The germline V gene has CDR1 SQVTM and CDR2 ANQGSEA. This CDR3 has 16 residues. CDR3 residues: CSVNRGETGGYNEQFF. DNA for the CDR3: TGCAGCGTTAACCGAGGTGAGACAGGCGGATACAATGAGCAGTTCTTC.

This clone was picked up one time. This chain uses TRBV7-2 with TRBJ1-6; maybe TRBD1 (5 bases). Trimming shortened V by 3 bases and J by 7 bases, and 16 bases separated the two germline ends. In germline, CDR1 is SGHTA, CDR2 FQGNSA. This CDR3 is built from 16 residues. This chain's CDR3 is CASSLGLTRSNSPLHF. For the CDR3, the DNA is TGTGCCAGCAGCTTGGGGCTGACGAGGTCCAATTCACCCCTCCACTTT.

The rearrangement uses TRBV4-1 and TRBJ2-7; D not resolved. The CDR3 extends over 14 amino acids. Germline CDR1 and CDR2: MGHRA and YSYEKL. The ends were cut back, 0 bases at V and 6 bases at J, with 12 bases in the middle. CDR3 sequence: CASSQDLEYLEQYF. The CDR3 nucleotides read TGCGCCAGCAGCCAAGATCTAGAGTATCTCGAGCAGTACTTC.

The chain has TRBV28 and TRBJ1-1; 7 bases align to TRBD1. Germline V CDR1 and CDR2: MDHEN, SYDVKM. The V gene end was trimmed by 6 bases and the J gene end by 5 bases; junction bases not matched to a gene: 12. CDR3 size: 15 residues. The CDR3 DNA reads TGTGCCAGCAGACTAATCGACAGGGTTGGAACTGAAGCTTTCTTT. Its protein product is CASRLIDRVGTEAFF.

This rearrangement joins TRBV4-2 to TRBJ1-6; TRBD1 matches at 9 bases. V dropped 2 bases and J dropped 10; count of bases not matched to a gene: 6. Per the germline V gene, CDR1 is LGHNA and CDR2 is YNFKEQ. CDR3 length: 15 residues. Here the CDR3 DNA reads TGTGCCAGCAGCCAATGGACAGGGGAAAGCTCACCCCTCCACTTT. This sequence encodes CASSQWTGESSPLHF.

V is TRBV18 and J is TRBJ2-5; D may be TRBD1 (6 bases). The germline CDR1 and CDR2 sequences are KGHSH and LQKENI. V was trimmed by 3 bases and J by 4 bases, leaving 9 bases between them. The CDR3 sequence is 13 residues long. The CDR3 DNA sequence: TGTGCCAGCTCACCGGGACAACTAGAGACCCAGTACTTC. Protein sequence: CASSPGQLETQYF.

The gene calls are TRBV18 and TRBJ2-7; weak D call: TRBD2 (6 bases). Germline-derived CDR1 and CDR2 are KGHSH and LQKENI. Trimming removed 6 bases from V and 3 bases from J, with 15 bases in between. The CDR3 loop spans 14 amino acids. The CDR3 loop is CASSPTGTDYEQYF. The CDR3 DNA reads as TGTGCCAGCTCCCCTACCGGGACTGACTACGAGCAGTACTTC. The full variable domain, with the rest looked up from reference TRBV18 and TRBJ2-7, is NAGVMQNPRHLVRRRGQEARLRCSPMKGHSHVYWYRQLPEEGLKFMVYLQKENIIDESGMPKERFSAEFPKEGPSILRIQQVVRGDSAAYFCASSPTGTDYEQYFGPGTRLTVT.

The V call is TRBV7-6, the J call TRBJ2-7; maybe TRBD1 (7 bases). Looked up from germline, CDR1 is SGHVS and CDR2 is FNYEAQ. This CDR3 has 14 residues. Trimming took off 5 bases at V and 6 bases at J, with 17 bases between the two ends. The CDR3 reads CASSPTRGQSEQYF. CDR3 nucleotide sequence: TGTGCCAGCAGCCCGACTAGGGGACAGAGCGAGCAGTACTTC. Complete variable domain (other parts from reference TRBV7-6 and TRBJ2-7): GAGVSQSPRYKVTKRGQDVALRCDPISGHVSLYWYRQALGQGPEFLTYFNYEAQQDKSGLPNDRFSAERPEGSISTLTIQRTEQRDSAMYRCASSPTRGQSEQYFGPGTRLTVT.

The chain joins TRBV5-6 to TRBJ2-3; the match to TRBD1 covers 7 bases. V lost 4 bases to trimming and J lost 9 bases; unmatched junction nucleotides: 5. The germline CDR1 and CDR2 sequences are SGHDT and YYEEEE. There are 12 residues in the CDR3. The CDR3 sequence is CASSHTGATQYF. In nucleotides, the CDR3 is TGTGCCAGCAGCCACACAGGGGCAACGCAGTATTTT.

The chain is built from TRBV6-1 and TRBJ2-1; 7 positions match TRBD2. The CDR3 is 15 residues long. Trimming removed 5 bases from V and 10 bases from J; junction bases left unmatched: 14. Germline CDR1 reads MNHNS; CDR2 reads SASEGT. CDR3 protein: CASSTQRDYTGEQFF. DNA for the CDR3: TGTGCCAGCAGTACACAAAGGGACTATACAGGAGAGCAGTTCTTC.

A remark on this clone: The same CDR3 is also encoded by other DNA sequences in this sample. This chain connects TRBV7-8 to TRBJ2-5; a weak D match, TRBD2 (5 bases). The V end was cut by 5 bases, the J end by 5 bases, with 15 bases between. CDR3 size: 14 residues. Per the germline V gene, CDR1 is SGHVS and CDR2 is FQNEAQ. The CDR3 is CASSQELEQETQYF. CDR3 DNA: TGTGCCAGCAGCCAGGAACTAGAACAGGAGACCCAGTACTTC.